Below, 24 T cell receptor beta chains from the same sample are listed, as sequenced in a study of T cell repertoires in cytomegalovirus infection. Their cognate antigens are unknown. One entry per CDR3 protein results from TCRdb running MiXCR on the reads. The sample carries around 50,000 distinct CDR3 sequences, roughly 20% recorded once. Sequenced material: CD8+ T cells from cultured PBMCs, taken from culture after CMV antigen stimulation. The receptors originated from a human donor in good health (CMV status not recorded). Some clones in this sample may be carry-over from other donors' samples.

This chain uses TRBV7-8 with TRBJ1-5; TRBD1 might be the D (5 bases). This CDR3 has 13 residues. V was clipped by 5 bases and J by 7 bases, with 12 bases between them. Looked up from germline, CDR1 is SGHVS and CDR2 is FQNEAQ. CDR3 sequence reads: CASSPRRGQPQHF. CDR3 DNA: TGTGCCAGCAGCCCCAGGAGGGGACAGCCCCAGCATTTT.

This clonotype has only a few counts. The genes are TRBV7-6 and TRBJ1-1; 9 bases fit TRBD1. Unmatched junction bases numbered 5, after V lost 5 bases and J lost 1 base. CDR3 size: 15 residues. Germline V gene data show CDR1 as SGHVS and CDR2 as FNYEAQ. CDR3 protein: CASSGGQGPNTEAFF. CDR3 sequence (DNA): TGTGCCAGCAGCGGGGGACAGGGACCGAACACTGAAGCTTTCTTT.

This clonotype was seen a handful of times. V gene TRBV30 combines with J gene TRBJ2-7, with D uncertain. The germline CDR1 and CDR2 sequences are GTSNPN and SVGIG (reference sequence). The ends were cut back, 0 bases at V and 2 bases at J, with 8 bases in the middle. This CDR3 has 13 amino acids. The CDR3 loop is CAWSVGETYEQYF. In DNA form, the CDR3 reads TGTGCCTGGAGTGTAGGTGAAACCTACGAGCAGTACTTC. The full variable domain, with the rest looked up from reference TRBV30 and TRBJ2-7, is SQTIHQWPATLVQPVGSPLSLECTVEGTSNPNLYWYRQAAGRGLQLLFYSVGIGQISSEVPQNLSASRPQDRQFILSSKKLLLSDSGFYLCAWSVGETYEQYFGPGTRLTVT.

The rearrangement joins TRBV6-5 to TRBJ2-2, with 11 positions matching TRBD2. Germline-derived CDR1 and CDR2 are MNHEY and SVGAGI. V shed 2 bases, J shed 5 bases, and the junction held 7 bases outside the gene matches. This CDR3 spans 17 amino acids. In nucleotides, the CDR3 is TGTGCCAGCAGTTACAGTAGCGGGAGGGCCTCGACCGGGGAGCTGTTTTTT. It encodes CASSYSSGRASTGELFF.

This clonotype has a handful of counts. This chain links TRBV7-8 with TRBJ2-3, with 7 bases that match TRBD2. Germline CDR1 reads SGHVS; CDR2 reads FQNEAQ. Germline trimming cut 0 bases from V and 0 bases from J; bases unmatched to any gene: 9. The CDR3 covers 18 residues. The CDR3 nucleotides read TGTGCCAGCAGCTTAGCGCGTAAGCGGGGCTCTAGCACAGATACGCAGTATTTT. Translated, it gives CASSLARKRGSSTDTQYF.

The V call is TRBV11-2, the J call TRBJ2-2; TRBD2 agrees at 7 bases. CDR3 length equals 18 residues. Germline-derived CDR1 and CDR2 are SGHAT and FQNNGV. J gave up 0 bases and V 0 bases, and 7 bases lay outside the gene matches. The CDR3 reads CASSLEGKRDPNTGELFF. The CDR3 region has the DNA TGTGCCAGCAGCTTAGAGGGAAAGCGGGACCCGAACACCGGGGAGCTGTTTTTT.

This clonotype was observed a handful of times. The rearrangement joins TRBV6-2 or TRBV6-3 to TRBJ2-7, with TRBD2 identical over 11 bases. The ends lost 5 bases at V and 3 bases at J; junction bases unmatched: 6. The CDR3 is 15 amino acids. Germline lookup yields CDR1 MNHEY and CDR2 SVGEGT. The chain's CDR3 is CASSRLAGTGYEQYF. The CDR3 nucleotides read TGTGCCAGCAGTCGACTAGCGGGGACCGGCTACGAGCAGTACTTC.

In this sample, this clonotype turned up many times. This chain uses TRBV7-8 with TRBJ1-6; D gene ambiguous. Trimming left V 5 bases short and J 3 bases short, with 8 bases between. Germline V gene lookup returns CDR1 SGHVS and CDR2 FQNEAQ. The length of the CDR3 is 14 residues. CDR3 DNA: TGTGCCAGCAGCCTGGCCATCTATAATTCACCCCTCCACTTT. Protein: CASSLAIYNSPLHF. Using reference TRBV7-8 and TRBJ1-6 for the parts outside the CDR3, the full variable domain is GAGVSQSPRYKVAKRGQDVALRCDPISGHVSLFWYQQALGQGPEFLTYFQNEAQLDKSGLPSDRFFAERPEGSVSTLKIQRTQQEDSAVYLCASSLAIYNSPLHFGNGTRLTVT.

This clonotype has only a few counts. This sequence joins TRBV24-1 and TRBJ2-3; D uncertain. This CDR3 has 13 amino acids. Trimming stripped 7 bases from V and 6 bases from J, with 13 bases between. Germline V gene data show CDR1 as KGHDR and CDR2 as SFDVKD. The CDR3 loop reads CATSAYPTDTQYF. The CDR3 DNA is TGTGCCACCAGCGCGTACCCAACCGATACGCAGTATTTT.

This clonotype has just a few counts. The chain carries TRBV12-3 or TRBV12-4 and TRBJ2-3; possibly TRBD1 for D (5 bases). The CDR3 length is 14 residues. Trimming took off 5 bases at V and 5 bases at J, with 14 bases between the two ends. DNA for the CDR3: TGTGCCAGCAGTCAGCCCTATAGGGGAGATACGCAGTATTTT. The encoded protein is CASSQPYRGDTQYF.

This clonotype is labeled as medium-sized. CDR3 bases: TGTGCCAGCAGCTTGGGGCAATACACTGAAGCTTTCTTT. Protein sequence: CASSLGQYTEAFF. The chain employs TRBV7-6 and TRBJ1-1, with D possibly matching TRBD1 (5 bases). The CDR3 spans 13 residues. Trimming took off 3 bases at V and 3 bases at J, with 8 bases between the two ends. Germline V CDR1 and CDR2: SGHVS, FNYEAQ.

This chain links TRBV6-5 with TRBJ2-7, with D tentatively TRBD1 (5 bases). CDR3 size: 13 residues. Germline-derived CDR1 and CDR2 are MNHEY and SVGAGI. Trimming stripped 4 bases from V and 3 bases from J, with 10 bases between. The CDR3 here is CASSSGIVYEQYF. DNA for the CDR3: TGTGCCAGCAGTTCAGGGATCGTCTACGAGCAGTACTTC.

This clonotype is classed as medium-sized. V gene TRBV7-2 combines with J gene TRBJ1-1; no clear D. Between the trimmed V and J ends, which lost 5 bases and 3 bases, there was a span of 10 bases. The germline V gene encodes CDR1 SGHTA and CDR2 FQGNSA. The CDR3 runs to 13 residues. This CDR3 is CASSRSGYTEAFF. Written as DNA, the CDR3 is TGTGCCAGCAGCCGCAGTGGGTACACTGAAGCTTTCTTT.

The chain recombines TRBV11-2 with TRBJ2-7; D possibly corresponds to TRBD1 (6 bases). Germline assignment: CDR1 SGHAT and CDR2 FQNNGV. Trimming cost V 4 bases and J 3 bases, with 19 bases left between them. There are 16 residues in the CDR3. The CDR3 loop reads CASSSQPTTGSYEQYF. CDR3 sequence (DNA): TGTGCCAGCAGCTCGCAACCAACGACAGGAAGCTACGAGCAGTACTTC.

The chain carries TRBV12-3 or TRBV12-4 and TRBJ2-7; the D is unclear. V lost 6 bases to trimming and J lost 1 base, with 13 bases between them. The CDR3 has 14 amino acids. The CDR3 bases are TGTGCCAGCAGAAACTCCCGAGATTCCTACGAGCAGTACTTC. Amino acids: CASRNSRDSYEQYF.

This clonotype was recorded a few times. The V and J genes are TRBV7-9 and TRBJ2-7; D ambiguous. The V and J ends lost 0 bases and 2 bases respectively, with 11 bases between them. This CDR3 spans 15 amino acids. The germline CDR1 and CDR2 sequences are SEHNR and FQNEAQ (reference sequence). The CDR3 here is CASSLAGDTTYEQYF. The CDR3 DNA reads as TGTGCCAGCAGCTTAGCTGGCGACACGACCTACGAGCAGTACTTC.

This clonotype was seen only a few times. The chain combines TRBV7-8 with TRBJ2-7, with a possible D match to TRBD1 (6 bases). This CDR3 is 15 amino acids long. The germline V gene has CDR1 SGHVS and CDR2 FQNEAQ. Trimming removed 4 bases at V and 10 bases at J, with 23 bases between. CDR3 region: CASSSPVGTPLEQYF. The CDR3 DNA reads as TGTGCCAGCAGCTCCCCCGTGGGGACACCACTGGAACAGTACTTC. Full variable domain (remainder filled in from reference TRBV7-8 and TRBJ2-7): GAGVSQSPRYKVAKRGQDVALRCDPISGHVSLFWYQQALGQGPEFLTYFQNEAQLDKSGLPSDRFFAERPEGSVSTLKIQRTQQEDSAVYLCASSSPVGTPLEQYFGPGTRLTVT.

At least ten counts were recorded for this clonotype. The CDR3: CASSQDNRGQTEAFF. The CDR3 DNA follows: TGCGCCAGCAGCCAAGATAACAGGGGGCAGACTGAAGCTTTCTTT. The genes are TRBV4-1 and TRBJ1-1; 9 bases match TRBD1. Germline V gives CDR1 MGHRA, CDR2 YSYEKL. Trimming at V came to 0 bases and at J to 5 bases, leaving 4 bases not matched to a gene. The length of the CDR3 is 15 residues.

This clonotype was seen ten or more times. The rearrangement joins TRBV12-3 or TRBV12-4 to TRBJ1-3; D perhaps matches TRBD1 (5 bases). This CDR3 has 16 residues. The V and J ends lost 2 bases and 0 bases respectively, with 11 bases between them. CDR3 in DNA: TGTGCCAGCAGTTTATTGCAGGGCCCCTCTGGAAACACCATATATTTT. Protein: CASSLLQGPSGNTIYF.

The rearrangement uses TRBV7-6 and TRBJ2-1; no firm D call. CDR1 SGHVS and CDR2 FNYEAQ come from the germline V gene. The CDR3 length is 14 residues. Deletions cut 5 bases from V and 8 bases from J, with 16 bases between. CDR3 region: CASSPNVGVHEQFF. The CDR3 nucleotides are TGTGCCAGCAGCCCCAACGTGGGTGTGCATGAGCAGTTCTTC.

The V and J genes are TRBV4-2 and TRBJ2-1, with 8 bases fitting TRBD2. Germline trimming cut 3 bases from V and 5 bases from J; bases unmatched to any gene: 6. The CDR3 sequence is 15 residues long. Germline CDR1 is LGHNA and CDR2 is YNFKEQ. CDR3 in DNA: TGTGCCAGCAGCCAGGCCGGGACTAGGAACAATGAGCAGTTCTTC. Its protein is CASSQAGTRNNEQFF.

This clonotype was detected a few times. This chain uses TRBV28 with TRBJ1-2, with D uncertain. Germline values: CDR1 MDHEN, CDR2 SYDVKM. V lost 6 bases and J 4 bases, leaving 9 bases between the germline ends. The CDR3 sequence is 12 residues long. The CDR3 sequence: CASRGSTYGYTF. CDR3 nucleotides: TGTGCCAGCAGGGGCAGCACCTATGGCTACACCTTC.

This clonotype was recorded a few times. The chain combines TRBV10-3 with TRBJ1-5; no definite D call. This CDR3 has 13 amino acids. Germline V lookup: CDR1 ENHRY, CDR2 SYGVKD. V lost 4 bases and J 5 bases, leaving 9 bases between the germline ends. The CDR3 here is CAISVDTYQPQHF. CDR3 DNA: TGTGCCATCAGTGTCGACACCTATCAGCCCCAGCATTTT.

V and J are TRBV4-2 and TRBJ2-7; D may be TRBD2 (6 bases). The CDR3 runs to 14 residues. CDR1 is LGHNA, CDR2 YNFKEQ, per germline. V was clipped by 3 bases and J by 4 bases, with 13 bases between them. CDR3 region: CASSQLPGEYEQYF. The CDR3 DNA sequence: TGTGCCAGCAGCCAGCTGCCGGGGGAGTACGAGCAGTACTTC.